The 5 T cell receptor beta chains below were found in one sample sequenced in a study of shared clonotypes between healthy human individuals. Data came from immunoSEQ multiplex PCR; TCRdb stores just in-frame clones and leaves some out. Counted here are about 2 million clones, 90% to 95% occurring once; the ten biggest clones make up 0.1% to 0.15%. Input material: naive CD4+ T cells sorted from blood. Sample subset: CD45RA+ positively selected. These receptors were collected from a man younger than 30 in good health.

The gene calls are TRBV7-9 and TRBJ2-3, with D perhaps matching TRBD2 (6 bases). Trimming pared 1 base from V and 0 bases from J, leaving 8 bases between. This CDR3 has 15 residues. The germline V gene encodes CDR1 SEHNR and CDR2 FQNEAQ (reference sequence). The chain's CDR3 is CASSLVAGSTDTQYF. The CDR3 region has the DNA TGTGCCAGCAGCTTAGTGGCGGGGAGCACAGATACGCAGTATTTT.

This sequence joins TRBV2 and TRBJ1-1, with D maybe TRBD1 (5 bases). Germline values: CDR1 SNHLY, CDR2 FYNNEI. The CDR3 length is 15 residues. V was shortened by 1 base and J by 5 bases, with 14 bases between the two germline ends. The CDR3 region is CASSEGRAGETEAFF. For the CDR3, the DNA is TGTGCCAGCAGTGAAGGGAGGGCGGGGGAAACTGAAGCTTTCTTT.

V is TRBV7-2 and J is TRBJ2-7; 10 bases align to TRBD2. J lost 1 base, V lost 5 bases, and 8 bases had no gene match. Germline CDR1 is SGHTA and CDR2 is FQGNSA. The CDR3 is 16 amino acids. The CDR3 nucleotides are TGTGCCAGCAGCCATACTTTAGCGGGAGGATCCTACGAGCAGTACTTC. Amino acid sequence: CASSHTLAGGSYEQYF.

A word on this clone: An end of the junction does not agree with germline; a read error may underlie this. The chain links TRBV7-7 to TRBJ2-3, with TRBD2 matching over 8 bases. The CDR3 covers 15 residues. Germline V CDR1 and CDR2: SSHAT, FNYEAQ (reference sequence). The CDR3 loop is CASSPGLATGDTQYF. In DNA, the CDR3 is TGTGCTAGCAGCCCTGGACTAGCAACGGGAGATACGCAGTATTTT.

A word on this clone: The junction departs from germline at one end; a sequencing error may be responsible. The rearrangement joins TRBV7-2 to TRBJ2-7; 11 bases agree with TRBD2. This CDR3 contains 15 residues. CDR1 is SGHTA and CDR2 is FQGNSA in the germline V gene. This CDR3 reads CASSSTSGSTYERYF. The CDR3 bases are TGTGCCAGCAGCTCAACTAGCGGGAGTACCTACGAGCGGTACTTC.